The next 10 T cell receptor beta chains were all read from a single sample in a study of cytomegalovirus exposure and HLA in healthy donors. The repertoire was sequenced with immunoSEQ multiplex PCR; TCRdb's copy has only in-frame clones and lacks some. The repertoire holds 200,000 to 250,000 clones, with about 86% as singletons. The sequencing input was PBMCs. Receptor source: a young man in good health and CMV-seronegative.

This clone was seen once. The chain's CDR3 is CASMTRAYGYTF. Here the CDR3 DNA reads TGTGCCAGTATGACCAGGGCCTATGGCTACACCTTC. This chain links TRBV19 with TRBJ1-2, with a weak D call TRBD1 (5 bases). There are 12 residues in the CDR3. Germline V CDR1 and CDR2: LNHDA, SQIVND (reference sequence). Trimming left V 7 bases short and J 4 bases short, with 10 bases between.

The chain uses TRBV18 and TRBJ2-5; TRBD2 matches at 7 bases. The CDR3 extends over 17 amino acids. Germline-derived CDR1 and CDR2 are KGHSH and LQKENI. With V trimmed by 3 bases and J by 3 bases, 13 bases remained unmatched. The CDR3 nucleotides are TGTGCCAGCTCACCCGATAGGACCCGCGGGACTAAAGAGACCCAGTACTTC. Translating gives CASSPDRTRGTKETQYF.

This chain links TRBV11-2 with TRBJ2-3; tentative D call: TRBD2 (6 bases). CDR1 is SGHAT, CDR2 FQNNGV, per germline. The V and J ends lost 0 bases and 6 bases respectively, with 13 bases between them. There are 15 residues in the CDR3. CDR3 nucleotides: TGTGCCAGCAGCTTAGAGCCTGGAGGGGCGGATACGCAGTATTTT. This encodes CASSLEPGGADTQYF.

The chain recombines TRBV28 with TRBJ2-1; 10 positions agree with TRBD1. The CDR3 consists of 15 residues. CDR1 MDHEN and CDR2 SYDVKM come from the germline V gene. J was trimmed by 7 bases and V by 2 bases; bases with no gene match: 5. The CDR3 reads CASSLRQGARNEQFF. As DNA, the CDR3 is TGTGCCAGCAGTTTACGACAGGGGGCTAGAAATGAGCAGTTCTTC.

The V gene is TRBV7-2, the J gene TRBJ2-1, with a weak D call TRBD2 (5 bases). V lost 4 bases and J 9 bases, leaving 13 bases between the germline ends. This CDR3 has 13 amino acids. Germline assignment: CDR1 SGHTA and CDR2 FQGNSA. The CDR3 nucleotides read TGTGCCAGCAGCTCAAGGACTCAAAGTGAGCAGTTCTTC. Translating gives CASSSRTQSEQFF.

The rearrangement uses TRBV30 and TRBJ2-5; TRBD2 matches at 11 bases. This CDR3 comprises 13 residues. Per germline, CDR1 GTSNPN and CDR2 SVGIG (reference sequence). J was trimmed by 5 bases and V by 8 bases; bases with no gene match: 7. CDR3 amino acids: CALAGGLWETQYF. The DNA for the CDR3 is TGTGCCCTAGCGGGAGGTTTATGGGAGACCCAGTACTTC.

The rearrangement uses TRBV28 and TRBJ1-6; a weak D match, TRBD1 (6 bases). Germline V CDR1 and CDR2: MDHEN, SYDVKM. The CDR3 consists of 14 residues. Trimming took off 5 bases at V and 7 bases at J, with 12 bases between the two ends. The CDR3 bases are TGTGCCAGCAGTCCAGGGGTTCGCAATTCACCCCTCCACTTT. Encoded protein: CASSPGVRNSPLHF.

This clone was counted at least ten times. The V call is TRBV19, the J call TRBJ2-1; TRBD2 agrees at 15 bases. Germline lookup yields CDR1 LNHDA and CDR2 SQIVND (reference sequence). V lost 4 bases to trimming and J lost 0 bases; unmatched junction nucleotides: 10. The CDR3 has 20 residues. CDR3 sequence reads: CASSKTGTSGGSSSYNEQFF. CDR3 DNA: TGTGCCAGTAGTAAGACTGGGACTAGCGGGGGGTCCAGCTCCTACAATGAGCAGTTCTTC.

The chain carries TRBV10-3 and TRBJ2-1; 9 bases are shared with TRBD2. V dropped 6 bases and J dropped 6; count of bases not matched to a gene: 9. This CDR3 spans 15 amino acids. Germline V CDR1 and CDR2: ENHRY, SYGVKD. The CDR3 DNA reads as TGTGCCATCAGCGAACGCGGGAGGGGTTCCAATGAGCAGTTCTTC. Amino acid sequence: CAISERGRGSNEQFF.

The CDR3, as DNA: TGTGCCATCAGTGTGGGCTCGGGAGATGAGCAGTTCTTC. It specifies CAISVGSGDEQFF. This rearrangement joins TRBV10-3 to TRBJ2-1; tentative D call: TRBD2 (6 bases). Per germline, CDR1 ENHRY and CDR2 SYGVKD. The CDR3 is made up of 13 amino acids. V was shortened by 4 bases and J by 8 bases, with 12 bases between the two germline ends.